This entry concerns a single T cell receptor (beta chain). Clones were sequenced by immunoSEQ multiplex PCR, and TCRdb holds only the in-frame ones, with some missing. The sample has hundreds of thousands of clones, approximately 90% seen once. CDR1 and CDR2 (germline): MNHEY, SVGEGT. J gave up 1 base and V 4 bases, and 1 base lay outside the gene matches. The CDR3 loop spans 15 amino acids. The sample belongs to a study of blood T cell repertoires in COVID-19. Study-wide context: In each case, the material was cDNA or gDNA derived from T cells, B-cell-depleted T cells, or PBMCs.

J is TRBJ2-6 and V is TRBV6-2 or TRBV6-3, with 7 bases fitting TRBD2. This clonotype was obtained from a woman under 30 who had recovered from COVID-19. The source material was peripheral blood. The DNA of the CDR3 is TGTGCCAGCAGTTTGGGGGGGTCTGGGGCCAACGTCCTGACTTTC. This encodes CASSLGGSGANVLTF.